Presented here are 20 T cell receptor beta chains from one specimen sequenced in a study of low-dose radiotherapy and immunotherapy resistance in tumors. First-strand cDNA relied on TRAV- and TRBV-specific primers spanning alpha and beta chains. For amplifying TCRs, the PCR ran for about 20 cycles with Phusion, which was used together with a constant-region primer and the adapter on the V primers. TCRdb re-analysed the reads in MiXCR, keeping a single row per CDR3 protein. The table lists about 60,000 distinct CDR3 sequences, approximately 26% of them singletons. Specified time point: before trial treatment. This material consisted of PBMCs, taken before treatment. The origin of the receptors is a male donor with prostate cancer.

Worth noting for this clonotype: A far larger clone is only one base removed, so a read error is likely. Here the CDR3 DNA reads TGTGCCAGCAGCCGGGCCAACAACAATGAGCAGTACTTC. It is translated as CASSRANNNEQYF. The rearrangement joins TRBV3-1 to TRBJ2-5, with unresolved D. V lost 4 bases and J 11 bases, leaving 17 bases between the germline ends. This CDR3 spans 13 amino acids. Germline V gives CDR1 LGHDT, CDR2 YNNKEL (reference sequence).

This clonotype came up many times. The genes are TRBV2 and TRBJ2-3; D is perhaps TRBD2 (6 bases). Between the trimmed V and J ends, which lost 10 bases and 8 bases, there was a span of 37 bases. This CDR3 region has 19 residues. In germline, CDR1 is SNHLY, CDR2 FYNNEI. The CDR3 reads CATFHVVAPGLIEESTQYF. The CDR3 DNA reads as TGTGCCACGTTTCATGTCGTGGCACCGGGACTCATTGAAGAAAGTACGCAGTATTTT.

This clonotype was seen at least ten times. This chain connects TRBV5-4 to TRBJ1-3, with D perhaps TRBD1 (6 bases). CDR3 length: 13 residues. Between the trimmed V and J ends, which lost 6 bases and 6 bases, there was a span of 13 bases. CDR1 and CDR2 (germline): SGHNT, YYREEE (reference sequence). CDR3 sequence: CASNAGAENTIYF. The CDR3 DNA follows: TGTGCCAGCAATGCAGGGGCTGAAAACACCATATATTTT.

This clonotype occurred many times. The chain carries TRBV28 and TRBJ2-7; 12 nucleotides match TRBD2. From germline, CDR1 is MDHEN and CDR2 SYDVKM. The CDR3 length is 18 residues. V lost 6 bases, J lost 3 bases, and 15 bases stayed unmatched. The CDR3 spells CASSSRTSGTFPLYEQYF. The CDR3 DNA follows: TGTGCCAGCAGCTCTAGGACTAGCGGGACTTTCCCGCTCTACGAGCAGTACTTC.

The sample holds a few counts of this clonotype. The gene calls are TRBV19 and TRBJ1-1; D gene unclear. Trimming took off 3 bases at V and 0 bases at J, with 14 bases between the two ends. CDR3 size: 16 residues. Per germline, CDR1 LNHDA and CDR2 SQIVND (reference sequence). The CDR3, as DNA: TGTGCCAGTAGTATTGAGCCAACAAATTTGAACACTGAAGCTTTCTTT. Translated: CASSIEPTNLNTEAFF.

V usage is TRBV5-4 and J usage is TRBJ2-5, with 11 bases fitting TRBD2. Germline CDR1 is SGHNT and CDR2 is YYREEE (reference sequence). The CDR3 length is 13 residues. V lost 9 bases to trimming and J lost 5 bases; unmatched junction nucleotides: 6. The CDR3 region is CATRLAGMETQYF. The CDR3 DNA reads as TGTGCCACCAGACTAGCGGGGATGGAGACCCAGTACTTC.

This clonotype was detected ten times or more. This chain uses TRBV20-1 with TRBJ2-2, with 8 bases matching TRBD2. The CDR3 has 12 residues. The ends lost 6 bases at V and 7 bases at J; junction bases unmatched: 4. Germline assignment: CDR1 DFQATT and CDR2 SNEGSKA (reference sequence). The chain's CDR3 is CSAWTSRGELFF. The DNA for the CDR3 is TGCAGTGCATGGACTAGCCGCGGGGAGCTGTTTTTT.

Ten or more counts support this clonotype. V is TRBV15 and J is TRBJ2-1, with D possibly matching TRBD2 (6 bases). Germline-derived CDR1 and CDR2 are LNHNV and YYDKDF (reference sequence). Trimming took 3 bases from V and 9 from J, leaving 18 bases between them. CDR3 length: 15 residues. CDR3 loop: CATSRISGVGGEQFF. DNA of the CDR3: TGTGCCACCAGCAGGATTTCGGGGGTGGGGGGTGAGCAGTTCTTC. Variable domain in full (rest from reference TRBV15 and TRBJ2-1): DAMVIQNPRYQVTQFGKPVTLSCSQTLNHNVMYWYQQKSSQAPKLLFHYYDKDFNNEADTPDNFQSRRPNTSFCFLDIRSPGLGDTAMYLCATSRISGVGGEQFFGPGTRLTVL.

In the case of this clonotype: A read error is possible here, since a much larger clone lies one base away. The chain couples TRBV5-6 to TRBJ2-1, with TRBD2 matching 8 bases. Germline CDR1 SGHDT, CDR2 YYEEEE. V lost 2 bases, J lost 5 bases, and 6 bases stayed unmatched. The CDR3 is 15 residues long. DNA of the CDR3: TGTGCCAGCAGCTTACCCGGCGGGGGGAACAATGAGCAGTTCTTC. Protein: CASSLPGGGNNEQFF.

This clonotype was seen at least ten times. CDR3 in amino acids: CAISRQNYEQYF. DNA of the CDR3: TGTGCCATCAGTCGGCAGAACTACGAGCAGTACTTC. The chain uses TRBV10-3 and TRBJ2-7; no clear D gene. This CDR3 comprises 12 residues. With 5 bases removed from V and 3 bases from J, the gap between germline ends came to 8 bases. Germline V gene sequence: CDR1 ENHRY, CDR2 SYGVKD.

This clonotype was counted between two and nine times. The genes are TRBV6-2 or TRBV6-3 and TRBJ2-7, with 14 bases matching TRBD2. CDR1 MNHEY and CDR2 SVGEGT come from the germline V gene. J was trimmed by 6 bases and V by 2 bases; bases with no gene match: 9. CDR3 length: 17 residues. CDR3 amino acids: CASSYAGLAGVIGEQYF. CDR3 DNA: TGTGCCAGCAGTTACGCGGGACTAGCGGGAGTTATAGGCGAGCAGTACTTC.

The chain has TRBV3-1 and TRBJ1-2; D is unclear. The germline gives CDR1 LGHDT, CDR2 YNNKEL (reference sequence). The germline V and J ends were trimmed by 1 base and 0 bases, with 12 bases remaining between them. CDR3 size: 16 residues. CDR3 coding DNA: TGTGCCAGCAGCCAAGTCTTGGCAGTCCCTAACTATGGCTACACCTTC. Translating it yields CASSQVLAVPNYGYTF.

This clonotype has only a few counts. This chain connects TRBV19 to TRBJ2-6; tentative D call: TRBD1 (5 bases). The V gene's germline CDR1 is LNHDA and CDR2 SQIVND (reference sequence). CDR3 length equals 15 residues. Trimming took off 7 bases at V and 2 bases at J, with 12 bases between the two ends. CDR3 loop: CASTSRGTGANVLTF. The CDR3, as DNA: TGTGCCAGTACTTCTAGGGGAACTGGGGCCAACGTCCTGACTTTC.

This clonotype has more than one count but fewer than ten. The genes are TRBV11-2 and TRBJ2-1; 7 positions agree with TRBD1. V lost 1 base, J lost 8 bases, and 2 bases stayed unmatched. This CDR3 has 13 residues. In germline, CDR1 is SGHAT, CDR2 FQNNGV. The CDR3 coding sequence is TGTGCCAGCAGCTTAGGACAGGGATATGAGCAGTTCTTC. Protein: CASSLGQGYEQFF.

This clonotype has at least ten counts. The chain links TRBV11-2 to TRBJ2-5, with TRBD2 matching over 13 bases. V shed 5 bases, J shed 5 bases, and the junction held 8 bases outside the gene matches. This CDR3 has 16 amino acids. Germline V lookup: CDR1 SGHAT, CDR2 FQNNGV. CDR3 nucleotide sequence: TGTGCCAGCAGCCAAAGGGCGACTAGCGGGAGGGAGACCCAGTACTTC. Its protein product is CASSQRATSGRETQYF.

This clonotype was observed at least ten times. The V call is TRBV2, the J call TRBJ2-5, with a possible D match to TRBD2 (6 bases). V lost 6 bases and J 1 base, leaving 18 bases between the germline ends. The CDR3 loop spans 16 amino acids. Germline-derived CDR1 and CDR2 are SNHLY and FYNNEI. CDR3 DNA: TGTGCCAGCAGCACCGGGACTGGGGGTGTCCAAGAGACCCAGTACTTC. It is translated as CASSTGTGGVQETQYF.

This rearrangement joins TRBV7-8 to TRBJ2-2; D ambiguous. The V gene lost 1 base and the J gene lost 5 bases, with 8 bases spanning the gap. Germline values: CDR1 SGHVS, CDR2 FQNEAQ. This CDR3 comprises 14 residues. CDR3 protein: CASSLVSQTGELFF. CDR3 DNA sequence: TGTGCCAGCAGCTTAGTCTCCCAGACCGGGGAGCTGTTTTTT.

This clonotype was picked up many times. The V gene is TRBV5-1, the J gene TRBJ2-5; 8 nucleotides align to TRBD2. V shed 3 bases and J 3 bases; nucleotides not matched to a gene: 4. Looked up from germline, CDR1 is SGHRS and CDR2 is YFSETQ. The CDR3 spans 14 residues. The CDR3 loop reads CASSSGGGKETQYF. The CDR3 DNA reads as TGCGCCAGCAGCTCCGGGGGGGGAAAAGAGACCCAGTACTTC.

This clonotype was picked up many times. V gene TRBV20-1 combines with J gene TRBJ2-6; weak D call: TRBD1 (5 bases). The CDR3 totals 16 residues. Trimming took off 5 bases at V and 0 bases at J, with 14 bases between the two ends. CDR1 is DFQATT, CDR2 SNEGSKA, per germline (reference sequence). CDR3 DNA: TGCAGTGCTTTAGACAGATACACCTCTGGGGCCAACGTCCTGACTTTC. Protein sequence: CSALDRYTSGANVLTF.

The DNA for the CDR3 is TGTGCCAGCAGCGTAGAGAGGGACCAGACAGAAGAGACCCAGTACTTC. Translation: CASSVERDQTEETQYF. The chain recombines TRBV9 with TRBJ2-5; D possibly matches TRBD1 or TRBD2 (5 bases each). Germline V gives CDR1 SGDLS, CDR2 YYNGEE. V lost 0 bases to trimming and J lost 3 bases, with 15 bases between them. This CDR3 comprises 16 residues.